This TCR beta chain was documented in a study of blood T cell repertoires in COVID-19. About the study: T cells, B-cell-depleted T cells, or PBMCs supplied cDNA or gDNA.

This CDR3 contains 16 residues. The junction had 4 bases not matched to a gene; V was cut back by 5 bases and J by 2 bases. Germline V gene lookup returns CDR1 LNHDA and CDR2 SQIVND (reference sequence). Methods used by the authors: Estimation of nucleated cell counts relied on the amplification of reference gene primers. The data were produced by immunoSEQ multiplex PCR, yet TCRdb's version contains in-frame clones alone and is incomplete. The V and J calls and clone size were taken over from that table, and D and trimming were inferred from the DNA. The table records hundreds of thousands of clones, 85% to 90% of them present only once.

Sequencing used peripheral blood. This sequence was found in a woman aged 25 to 45 with COVID-19, enrolled during active disease. This rearrangement joins TRBV19 to TRBJ2-6; TRBD1 aligns across 9 bases. CDR3: CASSPRQGAGANVLTF. The DNA for the CDR3 is TGTGCCAGTAGTCCCCGACAGGGGGCTGGGGCCAACGTCCTGACTTTC.